This T cell receptor beta chain was sequenced for a study of blood T cell repertoires in COVID-19. Study context: Samples came from the United States, Italy and Spain, spanning acute and convalescent COVID-19.

Original handling: Reference gene primer amplification in the assay estimated nucleated cell counts. The repertoire was sequenced with immunoSEQ multiplex PCR; TCRdb's copy has only in-frame clones and lacks some. The DNA was the basis for D and trimming; V, J and clone size are from that table. The sample lists approximately 200,000 clones, roughly nine tenths occurring once. The sequence came from a man aged 25 to 40 with acute or convalescent COVID-19. Sequencing was done on a sample of peripheral blood.

CDR3 bases: TGTGCCTGGAGTGGCGGACTAGCGGATAAAGAGACCCAGTACTTC. Translating gives CAWSGGLADKETQYF. The chain recombines TRBV30 with TRBJ2-5, with 10 bases lining up with TRBD2. In germline, CDR1 is GTSNPN, CDR2 SVGIG (reference sequence). J gave up 3 bases and V 1 base, and 5 bases lay outside the gene matches. This CDR3 contains 15 residues.